This T cell receptor beta chain was captured in a study of persistence of HIV-infected CD4 T cells. As for the study in general: CD4+ T cells responding to CMV or HIV-1 Gag were isolated.

The immunoSEQ assay was version 4, run in survey mode. Profiling relied on immunoSEQ multiplex PCR, and the TCRdb table lists in-frame clones only, not all of them. The sample lists about 39,000 clones; 85% were seen once. In regard to this clone: Its antigen is unknown.

The CDR3 is made up of 16 amino acids. Germline V lookup: CDR1 WNHNN, CDR2 SYGVQD (reference sequence). Trimming removed 3 bases from V and 7 bases from J, with 20 bases in between. Overlapping HIV-1 Gag 15-mer peptides at roughly 1 ug per peptide per mL were used. CD40L/CD69 double-negative CD45RO-high memory CD4+ T cells were collected. The chain recombines TRBV10-1 with TRBJ2-3; TRBD1 is a possible D gene (6 bases). The origin of this receptor is an adult with HIV. The donor label of this sample is uncertain. The sequences come from cultured CD4+ T cells from PBMCs, collected from a patient who received antiretroviral therapy. The CDR3 here is CASSDQGPQARNTQYF. The DNA for the CDR3 is TGCGCCAGCAGTGACCAGGGGCCCCAGGCAAGGAATACGCAGTATTTT.